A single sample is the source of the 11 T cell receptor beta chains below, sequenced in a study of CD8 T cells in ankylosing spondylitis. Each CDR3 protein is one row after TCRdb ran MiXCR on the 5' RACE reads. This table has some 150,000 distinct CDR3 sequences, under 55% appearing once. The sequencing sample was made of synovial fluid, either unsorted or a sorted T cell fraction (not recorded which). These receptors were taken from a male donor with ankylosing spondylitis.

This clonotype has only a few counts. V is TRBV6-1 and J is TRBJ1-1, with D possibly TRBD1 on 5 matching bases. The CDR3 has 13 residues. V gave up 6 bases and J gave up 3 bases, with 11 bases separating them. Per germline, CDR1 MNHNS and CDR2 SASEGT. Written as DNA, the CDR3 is TGTGCCAGCAGCGCGAGGGACTACACTGAAGCTTTCTTT. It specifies CASSARDYTEAFF.

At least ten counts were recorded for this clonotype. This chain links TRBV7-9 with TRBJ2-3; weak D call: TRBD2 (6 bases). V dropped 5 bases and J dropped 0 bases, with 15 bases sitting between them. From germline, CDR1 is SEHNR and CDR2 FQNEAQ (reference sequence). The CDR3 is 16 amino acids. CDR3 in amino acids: CASSEVADSSTDTQYF. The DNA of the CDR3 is TGTGCCAGCAGCGAAGTAGCGGATTCTAGCACAGATACGCAGTATTTT.

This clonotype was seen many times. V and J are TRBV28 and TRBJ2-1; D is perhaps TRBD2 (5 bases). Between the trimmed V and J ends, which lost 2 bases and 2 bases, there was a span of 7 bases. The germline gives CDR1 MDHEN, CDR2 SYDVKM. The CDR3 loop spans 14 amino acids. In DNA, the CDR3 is TGTGCCAGCAGTTTAATTAGCGCCTACAATGAGCAGTTCTTC. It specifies CASSLISAYNEQFF. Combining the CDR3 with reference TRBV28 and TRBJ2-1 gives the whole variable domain DVKVTQSSRYLVKRTGEKVFLECVQDMDHENMFWYRQDPGLGLRLIYFSYDVKMKEKGDIPEGYSVSREKKERFSLILESASTNQTSMYLCASSLISAYNEQFFGPGTRLTVL.

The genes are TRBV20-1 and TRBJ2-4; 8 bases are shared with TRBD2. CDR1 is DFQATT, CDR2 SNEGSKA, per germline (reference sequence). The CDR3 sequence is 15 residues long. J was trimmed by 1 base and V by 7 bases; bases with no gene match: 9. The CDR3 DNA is TGCAGTGGAATTGAACTAGCGGACGCCAAAAACATTCAGTACTTC. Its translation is CSGIELADAKNIQYF.

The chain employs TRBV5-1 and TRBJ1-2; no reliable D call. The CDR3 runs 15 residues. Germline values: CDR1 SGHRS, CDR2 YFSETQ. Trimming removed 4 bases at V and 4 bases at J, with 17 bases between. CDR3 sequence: CASSLTGLEPYGYTF. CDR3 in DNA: TGCGCCAGCAGCCTGACTGGACTGGAGCCCTATGGCTACACCTTC. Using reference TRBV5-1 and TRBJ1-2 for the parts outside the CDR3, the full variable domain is KAGVTQTPRYLIKTRGQQVTLSCSPISGHRSVSWYQQTPGQGLQFLFEYFSETQRNKGNFPGRFSGRQFSNSRSEMNVSTLELGDSALYLCASSLTGLEPYGYTFGSGTRLTVV.

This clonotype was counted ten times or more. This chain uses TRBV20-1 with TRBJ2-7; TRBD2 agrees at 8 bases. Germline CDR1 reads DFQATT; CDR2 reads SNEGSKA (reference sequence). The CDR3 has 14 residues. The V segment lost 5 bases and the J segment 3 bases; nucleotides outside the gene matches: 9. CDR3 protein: CSARGGASDYEQYF. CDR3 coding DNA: TGCAGTGCTCGGGGGGGAGCGTCCGACTACGAGCAGTACTTC.

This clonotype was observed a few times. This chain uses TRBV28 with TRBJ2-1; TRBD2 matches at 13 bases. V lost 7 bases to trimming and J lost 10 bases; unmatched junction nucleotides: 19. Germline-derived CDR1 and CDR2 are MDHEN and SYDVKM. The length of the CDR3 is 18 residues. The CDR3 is CASTDTGTSGIFHWEQFF. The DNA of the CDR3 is TGTGCCAGCACGGACACCGGGACTAGCGGGATCTTCCATTGGGAGCAGTTCTTC. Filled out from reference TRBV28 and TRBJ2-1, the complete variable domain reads DVKVTQSSRYLVKRTGEKVFLECVQDMDHENMFWYRQDPGLGLRLIYFSYDVKMKEKGDIPEGYSVSREKKERFSLILESASTNQTSMYLCASTDTGTSGIFHWEQFFGPGTRLTVL.

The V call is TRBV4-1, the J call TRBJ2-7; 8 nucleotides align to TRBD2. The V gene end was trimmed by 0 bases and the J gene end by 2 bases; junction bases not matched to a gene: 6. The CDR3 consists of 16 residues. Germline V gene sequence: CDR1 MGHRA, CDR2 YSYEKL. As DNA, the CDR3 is TGCGCCAGCAGCCAAGAGCGGCGGGAGGATACCTACGAGCAGTACTTC. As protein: CASSQERREDTYEQYF.

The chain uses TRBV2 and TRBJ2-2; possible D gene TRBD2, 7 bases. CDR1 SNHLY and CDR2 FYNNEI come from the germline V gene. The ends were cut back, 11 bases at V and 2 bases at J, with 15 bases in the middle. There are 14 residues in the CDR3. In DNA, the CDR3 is TGTGCCTCGGGGGGCCAGATAAACACCGGGGAGCTGTTTTTT. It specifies CASGGQINTGELFF.

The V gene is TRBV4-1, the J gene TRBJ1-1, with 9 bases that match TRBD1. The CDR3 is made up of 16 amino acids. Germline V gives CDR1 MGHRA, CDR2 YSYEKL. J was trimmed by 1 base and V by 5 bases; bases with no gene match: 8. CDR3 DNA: TGCGCCAGCAGCTTCGGACAGGGGATGTGGAACACTGAAGCTTTCTTT. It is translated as CASSFGQGMWNTEAFF.

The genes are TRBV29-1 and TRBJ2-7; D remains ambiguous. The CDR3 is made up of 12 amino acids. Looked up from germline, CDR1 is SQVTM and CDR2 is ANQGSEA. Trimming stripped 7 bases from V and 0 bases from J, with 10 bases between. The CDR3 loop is CSGLGNSYEQYF. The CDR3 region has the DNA TGCAGCGGGCTGGGGAACTCCTACGAGCAGTACTTC.